The rows below give T cell receptor beta chains drawn from one sample of a study of cytomegalovirus exposure and HLA in healthy donors. TCRdb's copy holds only in-frame clones and misses some; the assay was immunoSEQ multiplex PCR. The sample yields around 100,000 clones, approximately 81% seen once. The sequencing sample was made of PBMCs. The source is a young woman in good health and CMV-seropositive. The CDR3 runs from the conserved cysteine through the conserved F or W. D genes are given only for firm matches. Size tells how often a clone was seen (once, few, many) or the class of an expanded clone, and some rows leave it out.

CSSSKRATNNEQFF TGTTCCAGCAGCAAAAGGGCGACTAACAATGAGCAGTTCTTC TRBJ2-1 . TRBV7-3 .
CAIMGRGHTGELFF TGTGCCATCATGGGCAGGGGGCACACCGGGGAGCTGTTTTTT TRBJ2-2 . TRBV10-3 TRBD1
CAWSARLWNTEAFF TGTGCCTGGAGTGCCAGGTTATGGAACACTGAAGCTTTCTTT TRBJ1-1 . TRBV30 .
CASSPRHISTDTQYF TGTGCCAGTTCCCCTCGACACATAAGCACAGATACGCAGTATTTT TRBJ2-3 . TRBV19 .
CASRLDRGGGRAFF TGTGCCAGCAGGCTTGACAGGGGAGGGGGAAGAGCTTTCTTT TRBJ1-1 . TRBV7-2 TRBD1
CASSEMSIPQATQYF TGTGCCAGCAGTGAAATGTCCATCCCGCAGGCGACCCAGTACTTC TRBJ2-5 . TRBV6-1 .
CATNRGPNEKLFF TGTGCCACAAATAGGGGGCCGAATGAAAAACTGTTTTTT TRBJ1-4 . TRBV2 TRBD1
CSARVADEQFF TGCAGTGCTAGGGTGGCAGATGAGCAGTTCTTC TRBJ2-1 . TRBV20-1 .
CASSREVGNEKLFF TGCGCCAGCAGCCGGGAGGTGGGTAATGAAAAACTGTTTTTT TRBJ1-4 . TRBV4-1 .
CASSRQGPEKLFF TGTGCCAGCAGTCGACAGGGGCCCGAAAAACTGTTTTTT TRBJ1-4 . TRBV2 TRBD1
CASSISRTGNENTEAFF TGTGCCAGTAGTATATCGCGGACAGGGAATGAAAACACTGAAGCTTTCTTT TRBJ1-1 . TRBV19 TRBD1
CASSLYSNLEGQFF TGTGCCAGCAGTTTATACTCTAACCTAGAGGGGCAGTTCTTC TRBJ2-1 . TRBV27 .
CAISDPTSGPLSYEQYF TGTGCCATCAGTGACCCCACTAGCGGGCCTCTCTCCTACGAGCAGTACTTC TRBJ2-7 few TRBV6-1 TRBD2
CSAGTERGSPLHF TGCAGCGCGGGGACAGAGAGGGGTTCACCCCTCCACTTT TRBJ1-6 . TRBV29-1 TRBD1
CASSYSSVTYEQYF TGTGCCAGCAGTTACTCCTCCGTAACCTACGAGCAGTACTTC TRBJ2-7 . TRBV6-6 .
CASSSSGSLYEQYF TGCGCCAGCAGTTCTAGCGGGAGCCTCTACGAGCAGTACTTC TRBJ2-7 . TRBV10-2 TRBD2
CASDYGRGSYEQYF TGTGCCAGTGACTACGGTAGGGGGTCCTACGAGCAGTACTTC TRBJ2-7 . TRBV19 .
CASSPDRVDYGYTF TGCGCCAGCAGCCCCGACAGGGTAGACTATGGCTACACCTTC TRBJ1-2 . TRBV5-1 TRBD1
CAWKPGGSSTDTQYF TGTGCCTGGAAACCCGGCGGGTCTAGCACAGATACGCAGTATTTT TRBJ2-3 . TRBV30 .
CASSEFLTDTQYF TGTGCCAGCAGTGAATTCCTCACAGATACGCAGTATTTT TRBJ2-3 few TRBV6-1 .
CASSLKGGDTEAFF TGTGCCAGCAGCTTAAAGGGAGGGGACACTGAAGCTTTCTTT TRBJ1-1 . TRBV7-9 .
CASRTSGRADTQYF TGTGCCAGCAGGACTAGCGGGAGGGCAGATACGCAGTATTTT TRBJ2-3 . TRBV6-5 TRBD2
CASSETGYNEQFF TGCGCCAGCAGCGAGACAGGGTACAATGAGCAGTTCTTC TRBJ2-1 . TRBV5-1 TRBD1
CASSDVDGQGTEAFF TGTGCCAGCAGTGACGTTGACGGGCAGGGCACTGAAGCTTTCTTT TRBJ1-1 . TRBV25-1 .
CASSIVFGEGSYNEQFF TGTGCCAGTAGTATAGTATTCGGGGAGGGCTCCTACAATGAGCAGTTCTTC TRBJ2-1 . TRBV19 TRBD2
CAGGDRGFLNQPQHF TGTGCCGGAGGGGACAGGGGTTTTTTAAATCAGCCCCAGCATTTT TRBJ1-5 . TRBV6-1 TRBD1
CASSLVGGRGGKTEAFF TGTGCCAGCAGCTTAGTGGGTGGGAGGGGAGGAAAAACTGAAGCTTTCTTT TRBJ1-1 once TRBV7-6 .
CASSLGTATSYEQYF TGTGCCAGCAGCTTAGGGACTGCCACCTCCTACGAGCAGTACTTC TRBJ2-7 . TRBV5-8 .
CASIVGTGLWVTEAFF TGTGCCAGTATCGTGGGGACGGGACTTTGGGTCACTGAAGCTTTCTTT TRBJ1-1 . TRBV19 .
CSSSLLTGNEQFF TGTTCCAGCAGCTTACTCACAGGGAATGAGCAGTTCTTC TRBJ2-1 . TRBV7-9 .
CASSPTENYEQYF TGCGCCAGCAGCCCGACAGAAAACTACGAGCAGTACTTC TRBJ2-7 . TRBV4-1 .
CASSQSSGYEQYF TGCGCCAGCAGCCAAAGCTCCGGCTACGAGCAGTACTTC TRBJ2-7 . TRBV4-1 .
CASSPGQAPYNEQFF TGTGCCAGCAGCCCCGGACAGGCCCCCTACAATGAGCAGTTCTTC TRBJ2-1 . TRBV13 TRBD1
CASSQVGGAGDAYEQYF TGCGCCAGCAGCCAAGTTGGGGGGGCAGGGGACGCCTACGAGCAGTACTTC TRBJ2-7 . TRBV4-1 .
CASSYDIDNEQFF TGTGCCAGCAGTTACGACATTGACAATGAGCAGTTCTTC TRBJ2-1 . TRBV7-3 .
CASSLGLATDTQYF TGTGCCAGCAGCTTAGGACTAGCGACAGATACGCAGTATTTT TRBJ2-3 . TRBV11-2 TRBD2
CASSLEFLAGVKNEQYF TGTGCCAGCAGCTTAGAATTCCTAGCGGGAGTAAAAAACGAGCAGTACTTC TRBJ2-7 . TRBV11-1 TRBD2
CASSPGGREQYF TGTGCCAGCAGCCCCGGGGGAAGAGAGCAGTACTTC TRBJ2-7 . TRBV14 .
CASSLNPGGGPTEAFF TGTGCCAGCAGCCTCAATCCAGGGGGCGGTCCCACTGAAGCTTTCTTT TRBJ1-1 . TRBV7-9 TRBD1
CASSVEGEADTQYF TGTGCCAGCAGTGTCGAGGGAGAGGCAGATACGCAGTATTTT TRBJ2-3 . TRBV2 .
CASTHIGSGGNTEAFF TGTGCCAGTACCCACATAGGATCGGGGGGGAACACTGAAGCTTTCTTT TRBJ1-1 few TRBV19 .
CASSFGDRYYEQYF TGTGCCAGCAGCTTCGGGGACAGGTACTACGAGCAGTACTTC TRBJ2-7 . TRBV5-5 TRBD1
CASSQDPPGRTYNSPLHF TGCGCCAGCAGCCAAGATCCGCCGGGGAGGACCTATAATTCACCCCTCCACTTT TRBJ1-6 . TRBV4-1 .
CASSPDITGELFF TGCGCCAGCAGCCCCGACATCACCGGGGAGCTGTTTTTT TRBJ2-2 . TRBV5-1 .
CASSPVPVFYGYTF TGTGCCAGCAGCCCCGTCCCAGTTTTTTATGGCTACACCTTC TRBJ1-2 few TRBV5-4 .